This passage covers 2 T cell receptor beta chains from one sample sequenced in a study of blood T cell repertoires in COVID-19. Only in-frame clones appear in the TCRdb table, and some are missing; sequencing was by immunoSEQ multiplex PCR. The sample consists of approximately 6,400 clones, roughly 91% of them appearing once. Sequenced sample: peripheral blood. These receptors were obtained from a human donor in a cohort sampled during active COVID-19.

This sequence joins TRBV28 and TRBJ1-5; D is perhaps TRBD1 (5 bases). Germline V CDR1 and CDR2: MDHEN, SYDVKM. V was clipped by 5 bases and J by 1 base, with 18 bases between them. This CDR3 spans 17 amino acids. CDR3 bases: TGTGCCAGCAGTCGCCCGGGTCACCGGGGGAGCAATCAGCCCCAGCATTTT. Its protein is CASSRPGHRGSNQPQHF.

J is TRBJ1-2 and V is TRBV7-2; 10 bases line up with TRBD1. CDR1 is SGHTA, CDR2 FQGNSA, per germline. The CDR3 has 14 residues. V shed 7 bases and J 0 bases; nucleotides not matched to a gene: 2. The CDR3 is CASTGTGANYGYTF. The CDR3, as DNA: TGTGCCAGCACCGGGACAGGGGCTAACTATGGCTACACCTTC.